The 28 T cell receptor beta chains listed next were all sequenced from one sample in a study of CD8+CD57+ T cells in acquired aplastic anemia. The sequenced patients had an expansion of CD8+CD57+ cells seen by flow cytometry. Using genomic DNA as the template, TCR beta VDJ and CDR3 profiling was carried out. TCRdb itself ran the reads through MiXCR, one entry per CDR3 protein. The table records 100,000 to 150,000 distinct CDR3 sequences, 45% to 60% of them present only once. Specimen: sorted CD4+, CD8+, or CD8+CD57+ T cells (not recorded which) from PBMCs. The receptors originated from a human donor with aplastic anemia.

The chain links TRBV7-3 to TRBJ2-3, with D unresolved. The CDR3 has 16 residues. Trimming removed 2 bases from V and 1 base from J, with 13 bases in between. Germline lookup yields CDR1 SGHTA and CDR2 FQGTGA. The CDR3: CASSLGHMIGTDTQYF. The CDR3 coding sequence is TGTGCCAGCAGCTTAGGGCACATGATCGGCACAGATACGCAGTATTTT.

This clonotype appeared a few times. The rearrangement links TRBV24-1 to TRBJ1-1, with D hard to call. Trimming cost V 6 bases and J 2 bases, with 9 bases left between them. The CDR3 sequence is 13 residues long. Germline lookup yields CDR1 KGHDR and CDR2 SFDVKD. This CDR3 is CATSYAANTEAFF. The CDR3 region has the DNA TGTGCCACCAGTTATGCAGCCAACACTGAAGCTTTCTTT.

This clonotype has at least ten counts. The rearrangement links TRBV10-2 to TRBJ2-1; D not certain. Deletions cut 0 bases from V and 8 bases from J, with 8 bases between. CDR1 and CDR2 from the germline V gene are WSHSY and SAAADI. The CDR3 consists of 13 residues. Here the CDR3 reads CASSESVIHEQFF. CDR3 DNA: TGCGCCAGCAGTGAGTCAGTTATCCATGAGCAGTTCTTC.

This chain connects TRBV7-3 to TRBJ2-7; tentative D call: TRBD2 (5 bases). The germline V and J ends were trimmed by 5 bases and 5 bases, with 13 bases remaining between them. The CDR3 runs 13 residues. The germline gives CDR1 SGHTA, CDR2 FQGTGA. CDR3 in amino acids: CASSRGLDDEQYF. In DNA form, the CDR3 reads TGTGCCAGCAGCCGTGGACTGGATGACGAGCAGTACTTC.

This clonotype appeared a few times. V usage is TRBV20-1 and J usage is TRBJ1-1, with D unclear. In germline, CDR1 is DFQATT, CDR2 SNEGSKA (reference sequence). The CDR3 totals 13 residues. Trimming took off 3 bases at V and 0 bases at J, with 8 bases between the two ends. CDR3 DNA sequence: TGCAGTGCTAGTAGGCAGTTGAACACTGAAGCTTTCTTT. Encoded protein: CSASRQLNTEAFF.

This chain joins TRBV12-3 or TRBV12-4 and TRBJ2-7; a weak D match, TRBD1 (6 bases). The ends were cut back, 5 bases at V and 1 base at J, with 18 bases in the middle. The CDR3 runs to 16 residues. Here the CDR3 DNA reads TGTGCCAGCAGTCCCGCTGGGGCAGGGGAATCCTACGAGCAGTACTTC. This translates into CASSPAGAGESYEQYF.

This rearrangement joins TRBV19 to TRBJ1-3; perhaps TRBD1 as D (6 bases). Germline loops: CDR1 LNHDA, CDR2 SQIVND (reference sequence). V was clipped by 4 bases and J by 7 bases, with 14 bases between them. The CDR3 is made up of 14 amino acids. CDR3 sequence: CASSTNREVNTIYF. As DNA, the CDR3 is TGTGCCAGTAGTACAAACAGGGAAGTCAACACCATATATTTT.

The CDR3 protein is CATSDPGQVAKNIQYF. In DNA form, the CDR3 reads TGTGCCACCAGTGATCCGGGACAGGTGGCCAAAAACATTCAGTACTTC. The chain couples TRBV24-1 to TRBJ2-4, with 8 bases that match TRBD1. The CDR3 is 16 residues long. Germline-derived CDR1 and CDR2 are KGHDR and SFDVKD. J lost 1 base, V lost 3 bases, and 4 bases had no gene match.

The chain has TRBV15 and TRBJ2-7; 11 bases fit TRBD2. The CDR3 sequence is 15 residues long. CDR1 and CDR2 from the germline V gene are LNHNV and YYDKDF (reference sequence). J was trimmed by 3 bases and V by 3 bases; bases with no gene match: 4. Written as DNA, the CDR3 is TGTGCCACCAGCAGCCTACTAGCGGGAGACTACGAGCAGTACTTC. This gives the protein CATSSLLAGDYEQYF.

This clonotype was recorded a few times. The V gene is TRBV24-1, the J gene TRBJ2-1; 12 nucleotides agree with TRBD2. The V segment lost 2 bases and the J segment 14 bases; nucleotides outside the gene matches: 6. CDR1 KGHDR and CDR2 SFDVKD come from the germline V gene. The CDR3 covers 14 residues. The CDR3 region has the DNA TGTGCCACCAGTGATTGGACTAGCGGGGTTTTGAAGTTCTTC. It yields the protein CATSDWTSGVLKFF.

The chain employs TRBV2 and TRBJ1-1; no clear D. Germline CDR1 and CDR2: SNHLY and FYNNEI. V shed 7 bases and J shed 6 bases, with 15 bases lying between them. The CDR3 contains 13 residues. The DNA for the CDR3 is TGTGCCAGCACAATGGCAGTGGACGCTGAAGCTTTCTTT. Translated: CASTMAVDAEAFF.

The chain combines TRBV2 with TRBJ1-1; D gene ambiguous. V lost 7 bases and J 7 bases, leaving 7 bases between the germline ends. CDR1 and CDR2 from the germline V gene are SNHLY and FYNNEI. This CDR3 spans 10 amino acids. CDR3 sequence: CASIPHEAFF. CDR3 coding DNA: TGTGCCAGCATACCCCATGAAGCTTTCTTT.

V is TRBV24-1 and J is TRBJ1-5; tentatively, D is TRBD1 (5 bases). From germline, CDR1 is KGHDR and CDR2 SFDVKD. V lost 3 bases and J 0 bases, leaving 11 bases between the germline ends. The length of the CDR3 is 16 residues. Here the CDR3 reads CATSDRQNYSNQPQHF. The CDR3 DNA follows: TGTGCCACCAGTGATCGACAGAATTATAGCAATCAGCCCCAGCATTTT.

This clonotype was observed many times. The chain joins TRBV5-6 to TRBJ1-1; 8 bases fit TRBD1. The ends lost 0 bases at V and 1 base at J; junction bases unmatched: 2. Germline V lookup: CDR1 SGHDT, CDR2 YYEEEE. The CDR3 contains 15 residues. CDR3 nucleotide sequence: TGTGCCAGCAGCTTGGCAGGGGGCAGGAACACTGAAGCTTTCTTT. Translation gives CASSLAGGRNTEAFF.

CDR3 nucleotide sequence: TGTGCCGGAGCAGGTGTGGTCTACAATGAGCAGTTCTTC. This translates into CAGAGVVYNEQFF. The chain joins TRBV19 to TRBJ2-1; no clear D. V was trimmed by 11 bases and J by 3 bases, leaving 14 bases between them. CDR3 length equals 13 residues. Per germline, CDR1 LNHDA and CDR2 SQIVND (reference sequence).

Comments on this clonotype: A much larger clone differs from this one at a single base, so this may be a read error. The V gene is TRBV6-5, the J gene TRBJ1-1; D is undetermined. Trimming took 2 bases from V and 1 from J, leaving 2 bases between them. This CDR3 comprises 12 residues. Germline V gene data show CDR1 as MNHEY and CDR2 as SVGAGI. The CDR3 sequence is CASSYPNTEAFF. CDR3 bases: TGTGCCAGCAGTTACCCGAACACTGAAGCTTTCTTT.

The chain combines TRBV9 with TRBJ1-6; D is ambiguous. The germline CDR1 and CDR2 sequences are SGDLS and YYNGEE. With 4 bases removed from V and 8 bases from J, the gap between germline ends came to 7 bases. The CDR3 consists of 12 residues. CDR3 protein: CASSFDDSPLHF. The CDR3 nucleotides read TGTGCCAGCAGCTTCGACGATTCACCCCTCCACTTT.

This rearrangement joins TRBV10-1 to TRBJ1-5; 8 nucleotides align to TRBD1. CDR3 length equals 15 residues. Trimming at V came to 11 bases and at J to 2 bases, leaving 11 bases not matched to a gene. Per the germline V gene, CDR1 is WNHNN and CDR2 is SYGVQD (reference sequence). The DNA of the CDR3 is TGCGCCGGCGTGTCCAGGGGGCTTGGCAATCAGCCCCAGCATTTT. Its translation is CAGVSRGLGNQPQHF.

V is TRBV19 and J is TRBJ1-2, with D hard to call. Trimming left V 7 bases short and J 3 bases short, with 9 bases between. CDR1 is LNHDA, CDR2 SQIVND, per germline (reference sequence). This CDR3 region has 12 residues. CDR3 loop: CASTPGYYGYTF. The CDR3 region has the DNA TGTGCCAGTACCCCAGGATACTATGGCTACACCTTC. Using reference TRBV19 and TRBJ1-2 for the parts outside the CDR3, the full variable domain is DGGITQSPKYLFRKEGQNVTLSCEQNLNHDAMYWYRQDPGQGLRLIYYSQIVNDFQKGDIAEGYSVSREKKESFPLTVTSAQKNPTAFYLCASTPGYYGYTFGSGTRLTVV.

This clonotype was detected only once. CDR3 in DNA: TGCGCCACCGCGATGGAGGGACGCATGAACACTGAAGCTTTCTTT. This codes for CATAMEGRMNTEAFF. V is TRBV5-1 and J is TRBJ1-1; D possibly corresponds to TRBD1 (5 bases). The V gene's germline CDR1 is SGHRS and CDR2 YFSETQ. Trimming cost V 9 bases and J 0 bases, with 18 bases left between them. CDR3 length: 15 amino acids.

This chain joins TRBV15 and TRBJ2-2, with D uncertain. Germline CDR1 and CDR2: LNHNV and YYDKDF (reference sequence). The length of the CDR3 is 15 residues. V lost 4 bases and J lost 3, with 12 bases in between. CDR3 sequence reads: CATSTLTVDTGELFF. DNA of the CDR3: TGTGCCACCAGCACCCTGACTGTGGACACCGGGGAGCTGTTTTTT.

This clonotype was seen at least ten times. The chain has TRBV2 and TRBJ2-1; D might be TRBD2 (5 bases). Germline V CDR1 and CDR2: SNHLY, FYNNEI. Trimming shortened V by 9 bases and J by 0 bases, and 12 bases separated the two germline ends. The CDR3 covers 14 residues. The CDR3 here is CASERGSSYNEQFF. DNA of the CDR3: TGTGCCAGTGAGAGAGGGAGCTCCTACAATGAGCAGTTCTTC. Complete variable domain (other parts from reference TRBV2 and TRBJ2-1): EPEVTQTPSHQVTQMGQEVILRCVPISNHLYFYWYRQILGQKVEFLVSFYNNEISEKSEIFDDQFSVERPDGSNFTLKIRSTKLEDSAMYFCASERGSSYNEQFFGPGTRLTVL.

The chain employs TRBV2 and TRBJ1-6; TRBD1 agrees at 8 bases. Looked up from germline, CDR1 is SNHLY and CDR2 is FYNNEI. The trim removed 7 bases at V and 7 bases at J, leaving 3 bases unmatched. The CDR3 is made up of 13 amino acids. The CDR3 protein is CASIRQGNSPLHF. CDR3 in DNA: TGTGCCAGCATCCGACAGGGGAATTCACCCCTCCACTTT.

CDR3 in amino acids: CSATQGTNYGYTF. In DNA, the CDR3 is TGCAGTGCAACGCAGGGTACTAACTATGGCTACACCTTC. The rearrangement joins TRBV20-1 to TRBJ1-2, with a weak D call TRBD1 (5 bases). V lost 6 bases to trimming and J lost 0 bases, with 11 bases between them. There are 13 residues in the CDR3. The V gene's germline CDR1 is DFQATT and CDR2 SNEGSKA (reference sequence).

This clonotype was picked up many times. The V and J genes are TRBV19 and TRBJ1-1; 7 nucleotides line up with TRBD1. The germline V gene has CDR1 LNHDA and CDR2 SQIVND (reference sequence). The CDR3 extends over 15 amino acids. J was trimmed by 2 bases and V by 7 bases; bases with no gene match: 10. DNA for the CDR3: TGTGCCAGTACCGAATCAGGACAGGCCAACACTGAAGCTTTCTTT. Amino acids: CASTESGQANTEAFF.

The V and J genes are TRBV20-1 and TRBJ1-2; no clear D gene. Per germline, CDR1 DFQATT and CDR2 SNEGSKA (reference sequence). The CDR3 spans 10 residues. Trimming removed 4 bases from V and 5 bases from J, with 5 bases in between. The CDR3 sequence is CSATDYGYTF. The CDR3 DNA reads TGCAGTGCTACAGATTATGGCTACACCTTC.

The table lists this clonotype with a count of one. The rearrangement uses TRBV7-8 and TRBJ2-3; 13 nucleotides match TRBD2. Germline V gene sequence: CDR1 SGHVS, CDR2 FQNEAQ. This CDR3 has 17 residues. J gave up 2 bases and V 5 bases, and 7 bases lay outside the gene matches. CDR3 DNA sequence: TGTGCCAGCAGCCCTAGACTAGCGGGAGGTACCACAGATACGCAGTATTTT. Amino acids: CASSPRLAGGTTDTQYF. Filled out from reference TRBV7-8 and TRBJ2-3, the complete variable domain reads GAGVSQSPRYKVAKRGQDVALRCDPISGHVSLFWYQQALGQGPEFLTYFQNEAQLDKSGLPSDRFFAERPEGSVSTLKIQRTQQEDSAVYLCASSPRLAGGTTDTQYFGPGTRLTVL.

As regards this clonotype: A much larger clone sits a single nucleotide away, making a read error possible. The CDR3 DNA reads TGCGCCAGCAGCCAAGCTAGCGGGGAGAGCGAGCAGTACTTC. The encoded protein is CASSQASGESEQYF. The chain combines TRBV4-3 with TRBJ2-7; 9 bases are a match to TRBD2. With 1 base clipped from V and 6 bases from J, the junction kept 4 bases outside the gene matches. This CDR3 comprises 14 residues. Germline lookup yields CDR1 LGHNA and CDR2 YSLEER.